Each of the 11 T cell receptor beta chains below was sequenced from the same sample in a study of T cell repertoires in cytomegalovirus infection. Their specific antigens are unknown. TCRdb re-analysed the reads in MiXCR, keeping a single row per CDR3 protein. The sample lists 640,000 or so distinct CDR3 sequences; approximately 33% were seen once. The source material was cultured PBMCs, sampled from culture after CMV antigen stimulation. Receptor source: a human donor in good health (CMV status not recorded). Some clones in this sample may be carry-over from other donors' samples.

The chain links TRBV6-1 to TRBJ2-3; 10 bases agree with TRBD2. Germline assignment: CDR1 MNHNS and CDR2 SASEGT. This CDR3 has 17 residues. V dropped 5 bases and J dropped 2; count of bases not matched to a gene: 10. The CDR3 loop is CASSPLKLAGDTDTQYF. CDR3 coding DNA: TGTGCCAGCAGTCCCCTTAAGCTAGCGGGAGACACAGATACGCAGTATTTT.

This clonotype has a handful of counts. The chain couples TRBV7-2 to TRBJ2-3; TRBD2 aligns across 7 bases. Germline CDR1 reads SGHTA; CDR2 reads FQGNSA. CDR3 length: 16 residues. The V segment lost 4 bases and the J segment 2 bases; nucleotides outside the gene matches: 9. DNA of the CDR3: TGTGCCAGCAGCTCGTCGGGGCGGGAGAACACAGATACGCAGTATTTT. This encodes CASSSSGRENTDTQYF.

There are a few counts of this clonotype. The chain has TRBV7-2 and TRBJ2-1, with D maybe TRBD2 (7 bases). The germline CDR1 and CDR2 sequences are SGHTA and FQGNSA. CDR3 size: 16 residues. Trimming removed 4 bases from V and 0 bases from J, with 13 bases in between. As DNA, the CDR3 is TGTGCCAGCAGCTGGCTAGGGGGGGGCTCCTACAATGAGCAGTTCTTC. Translating it yields CASSWLGGGSYNEQFF.

The genes are TRBV20-1 and TRBJ2-5, with 9 bases lining up with TRBD1. The CDR3 covers 15 residues. J lost 0 bases, V lost 6 bases, and 8 bases had no gene match. Germline CDR1 and CDR2: DFQATT and SNEGSKA (reference sequence). The CDR3 reads CSASRGDRDQETQYF. The CDR3 nucleotides read TGCAGTGCCTCCAGGGGGGACAGGGACCAAGAGACCCAGTACTTC.

On this clonotype itself: A much more abundant neighbour one base away suggests this may be a read error. The J gene is TRBJ1-4, the V gene TRBV7-2; no definite D call. In germline, CDR1 is SGHTA, CDR2 FQGNSA. The CDR3 runs 15 residues. The CDR3 DNA is TGTGCCAGCAGCTTAGGAGGACCAACTAATGAAATACTGTTTTTT. Translation: CASSLGGPTNEILFF.

The J gene is TRBJ1-5, the V gene TRBV27; a possible D gene is TRBD1 (5 bases). This CDR3 comprises 15 residues. Germline V gene lookup returns CDR1 MNHEY and CDR2 SMNVEV (reference sequence). V was cut by 2 bases and J by 5 bases, with 13 bases left in between. The CDR3 here is CASSLLDQGHQPQHF. CDR3 sequence (DNA): TGTGCCAGCAGTTTACTGGACCAGGGCCATCAGCCCCAGCATTTT.

This clonotype was counted many times. V is TRBV7-8 and J is TRBJ2-1; 11 bases agree with TRBD2. Germline CDR1 is SGHVS and CDR2 is FQNEAQ. The trim removed 0 bases at V and 6 bases at J, leaving 4 bases unmatched. The CDR3 runs to 16 residues. The CDR3 protein is CASSLALAGGFNEQFF. CDR3 in DNA: TGTGCCAGCAGCTTAGCGCTAGCGGGAGGCTTCAATGAGCAGTTCTTC.

The table lists this clonotype with a few counts. The CDR3 sequence: CASSYQGIFAGELFF. The CDR3 bases are TGTGCCAGCAGCTATCAGGGAATTTTCGCCGGGGAGCTGTTTTTT. This sequence joins TRBV5-8 and TRBJ2-2; D may be TRBD1 (5 bases). CDR1 is SGHTS and CDR2 is YDEGEE in the germline V gene. This CDR3 region has 15 residues. V was clipped by 3 bases and J by 6 bases, with 15 bases between them.

The chain recombines TRBV6-2 or TRBV6-3 with TRBJ2-3; D assignment may be TRBD1 or TRBD2 (5 bases each). Germline loops: CDR1 MNHEY, CDR2 SVGEGT. This CDR3 has 14 residues. V lost 6 bases and J 3 bases, leaving 13 bases between the germline ends. The CDR3 protein is CASSRDQRTDTQYF. The CDR3 coding sequence is TGTGCCAGCAGCAGGGACCAGAGAACAGATACGCAGTATTTT.

This clonotype has only a few counts. CDR3 in amino acids: CASSSLAGEGYEQYF. CDR3 nucleotide sequence: TGTGCCAGCAGCTCACTAGCGGGAGAGGGTTACGAGCAGTACTTC. V is TRBV7-2 and J is TRBJ2-7; 11 nucleotides line up with TRBD2. CDR3 length: 15 residues. Trimming at V came to 4 bases and at J to 4 bases, leaving 6 bases not matched to a gene. Germline CDR1 is SGHTA and CDR2 is FQGNSA.

V and J are TRBV7-9 and TRBJ1-5; the match to TRBD1 covers 10 bases. Trimming removed 1 base from V and 5 bases from J; junction bases left unmatched: 11. The CDR3 is 18 amino acids. Germline V gene lookup returns CDR1 SEHNR and CDR2 FQNEAQ (reference sequence). CDR3 nucleotide sequence: TGTGCCAGCAGCTTAGAAAGGACAGGGGGAAGGTCAGATCAGCCCCAGCATTTT. Its translation is CASSLERTGGRSDQPQHF. The variable domain in full, completed from reference TRBV7-9 and TRBJ1-5, reads DTGVSQNPRHKITKRGQNVTFRCDPISEHNRLYWYRQTLGQGPEFLTYFQNEAQLEKSRLLSDRFSAERPKGSFSTLEIQRTEQGDSAMYLCASSLERTGGRSDQPQHFGDGTRLSIL.